Sequencing of this T cell receptor beta chain was carried out in a study of beta chain features in type 1 diabetes. At the level of the study: The patient and healthy donor groups were comparable for age, gender and cell yields. Whole-study findings and limits: A potential PCR bias toward shorter templates would be equal in patient and control samples. cDNA-based reads could over-represent cells with high TCR expression.

The CDR3 totals 15 residues. The V end lost 2 bases, the J end lost 3 bases, and 13 bases lay between the germline ends. Germline V gives CDR1 LNHNV, CDR2 YYDKDF (reference sequence). For this clone: What it binds is not known. Within the sample, other DNA sequences also encode this same CDR3.

Since all of the isolated RNA was reverse transcribed, expressed TCRB transcripts were what got sequenced. The data were produced by immunoSEQ multiplex PCR, yet TCRdb's version contains in-frame clones alone and is incomplete. The table lists hundreds of thousands of clones, about an eighth of them singletons. Material for sequencing was naive CD4+ T cells from blood. V is TRBV15 and J is TRBJ2-5; perhaps TRBD1 as D (6 bases). The source of this sequence is a woman between 18 and 30 years old in good health. This CDR3 is CATSRQQGREETQYF. CDR3 nucleotide sequence: TGTGCCACCAGCAGACAACAGGGTCGAGAAGAGACCCAGTACTTC.